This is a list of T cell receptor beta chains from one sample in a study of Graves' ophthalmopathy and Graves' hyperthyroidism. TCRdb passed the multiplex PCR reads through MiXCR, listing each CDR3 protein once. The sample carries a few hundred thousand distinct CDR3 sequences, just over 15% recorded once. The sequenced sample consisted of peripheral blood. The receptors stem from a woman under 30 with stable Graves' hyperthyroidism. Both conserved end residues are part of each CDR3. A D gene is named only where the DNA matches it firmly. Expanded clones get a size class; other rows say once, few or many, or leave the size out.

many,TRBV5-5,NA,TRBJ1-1,CASMGLWNTEAFF,TGTGCCAGCATGGGGTTGTGGAACACTGAAGCTTTCTTT
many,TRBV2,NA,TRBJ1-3,CASSDLGLLTSGNTIYF,TGTGCCAGCAGTGATTTGGGTTTGCTCACCTCTGGAAACACCATATATTTT
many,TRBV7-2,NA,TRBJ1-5,CASRKIGGAVQHF,TGTGCCAGCAGAAAGATTGGGGGGGCCGTCCAGCATTTT
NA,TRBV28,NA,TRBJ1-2,CASGTGTDYGYTF,TGTGCCAGCGGCACAGGGACTGACTATGGCTACACCTTC
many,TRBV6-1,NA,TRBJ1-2,CASSTRNFYGYTF,TGTGCCAGCAGCACGCGGAACTTTTATGGCTACACCTTC
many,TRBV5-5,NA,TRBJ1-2,CASRTGHNPPNYGYTF,TGTGCCAGCAGGACGGGACACAACCCTCCGAACTATGGCTACACCTTC
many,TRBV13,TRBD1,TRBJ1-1,CASSSPDRGRGTEAFF,TGTGCCAGCAGCTCCCCAGACAGGGGGCGGGGCACTGAAGCTTTCTTT
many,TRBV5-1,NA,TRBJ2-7,CASSLLAGGLYEQYF,TGCGCCAGCAGCTTGCTGGCAGGGGGACTATACGAGCAGTACTTC
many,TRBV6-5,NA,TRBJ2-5,CASSYSRQAETQYF,TGTGCCAGCAGTTACTCGAGACAGGCCGAGACCCAGTACTTC
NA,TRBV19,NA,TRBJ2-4,CASSMGRARGILAKNIQYF,TGTGCCAGTAGTATGGGCAGGGCTCGCGGTATCCTAGCCAAAAACATTCAGTACTTC
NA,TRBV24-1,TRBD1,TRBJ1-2,CATSDKTGGLNGYTF,TGTGCCACCAGTGATAAGACAGGGGGCCTCAATGGCTACACCTTC
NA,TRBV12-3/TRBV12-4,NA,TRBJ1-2,CASSPNALATGYTF,TGTGCCAGCAGTCCGAACGCCCTAGCCACCGGCTACACCTTC
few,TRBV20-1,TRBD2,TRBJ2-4,CSASSGGDGNIQYF,TGCAGTGCTAGTTCGGGGGGTGATGGAAACATTCAGTACTTC
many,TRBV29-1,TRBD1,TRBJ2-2,CSVGTGGFGELFF,TGCAGCGTTGGGACAGGGGGATTCGGGGAGCTGTTTTTT
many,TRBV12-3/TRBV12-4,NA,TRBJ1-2,CASSSSNTAGVYGYTF,TGTGCCAGCAGTTCCTCAAACACCGCCGGAGTCTATGGCTACACCTTC
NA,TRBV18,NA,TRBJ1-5,CASSPEQRTTALRNQPQHF,TGTGCCAGCTCACCTGAACAGCGAACCACCGCTCTACGCAATCAGCCCCAGCATTTT
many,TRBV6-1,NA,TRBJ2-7,CASSVGTAYEQYF,TGTGCCAGCAGCGTGGGGACGGCCTACGAGCAGTACTTC
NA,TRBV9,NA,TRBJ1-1,CASSVAGTGTEAFF,TGTGCCAGCAGCGTAGCAGGGACCGGCACTGAAGCTTTCTTT
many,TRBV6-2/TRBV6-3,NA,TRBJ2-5,CASSYPSGKETQYF,TGTGCCAGCAGTTATCCGTCTGGAAAAGAGACCCAGTACTTC
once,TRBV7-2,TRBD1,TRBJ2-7,CASSLRQGVSYEQCF,TGTGCCAGCAGCCTCCGACAGGGAGTCTCCTACGAGCAGTGCTTC
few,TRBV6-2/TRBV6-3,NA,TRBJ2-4,CASSTLVGGHGNIQYF,TGTGCCAGCAGCACCCTCGTGGGGGGGCATGGAAACATTCAGTACTTC
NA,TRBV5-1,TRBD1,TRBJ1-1,CASRPGQGISNTEAFF,TGCGCCAGCAGACCGGGACAGGGCATTTCGAACACTGAAGCTTTCTTT
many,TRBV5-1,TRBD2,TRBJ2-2,CASSATSVGTGELFF,TGCGCCAGCAGCGCAACTAGCGTGGGGACCGGGGAGCTGTTTTTT
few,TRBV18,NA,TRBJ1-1,CASSPGPGEAFF,TGTGCCAGCTCACCGGGCCCGGGTGAAGCTTTCTTT
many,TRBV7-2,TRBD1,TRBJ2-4,CASSPRQGAKNIQYF,TGTGCCAGCAGCCCCAGACAGGGAGCCAAAAACATTCAGTACTTC
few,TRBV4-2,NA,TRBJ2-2,CASSQLIRDTGELFF,TGTGCCAGCAGCCAGCTGATCCGGGACACCGGGGAGCTGTTTTTT
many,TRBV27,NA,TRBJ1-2,CASSLNREYGYTF,TGTGCCAGCAGTTTAAACAGGGAGTATGGCTACACCTTC
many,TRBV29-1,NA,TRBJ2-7,CSVDGAAYSYEQYF,TGCAGCGTTGATGGGGCGGCGTACTCCTACGAGCAGTACTTC
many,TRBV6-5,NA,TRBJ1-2,CASSYQTGRATYGYTF,TGTGCCAGCAGTTATCAGACAGGACGAGCCACCTATGGCTACACCTTC
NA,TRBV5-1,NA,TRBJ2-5,CASSLAKVSGQETQYF,TGCGCCAGCAGCTTGGCCAAGGTCTCAGGCCAAGAGACCCAGTACTTC
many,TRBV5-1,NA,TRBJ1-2,CASSLEGPADYGYTF,TGCGCCAGCAGCTTGGAAGGGCCGGCGGACTATGGCTACACCTTC
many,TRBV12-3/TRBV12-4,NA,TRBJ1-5,CASSLLGGPVSNQPQHF,TGTGCCAGCAGTTTACTTGGGGGCCCCGTTAGCAATCAGCCCCAGCATTTT
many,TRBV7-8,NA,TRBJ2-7,CASSLALSDEQYF,TGTGCCAGCAGCTTAGCGCTAAGCGACGAGCAGTACTTC
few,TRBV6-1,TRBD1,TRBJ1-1,CASSLRTGMPEAFF,TGTGCCAGCAGCCTCCGGACAGGGATGCCTGAAGCTTTCTTT
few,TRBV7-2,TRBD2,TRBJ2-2,CASRYTSGNTGELFF,TGTGCCAGCAGGTACACTAGCGGCAACACCGGGGAGCTGTTTTTT
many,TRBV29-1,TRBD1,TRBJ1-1,CSVARTGEAFF,TGCAGCGTTGCCCGGACAGGGGAAGCTTTCTTT
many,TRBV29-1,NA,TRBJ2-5,CSVGGGAGQETQYF,TGCAGCGTCGGAGGGGGGGCTGGGCAAGAGACCCAGTACTTC
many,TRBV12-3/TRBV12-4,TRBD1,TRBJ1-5,CASSPYPGGDGNQPQHF,TGTGCCAGCAGTCCGTATCCAGGGGGCGATGGCAATCAGCCCCAGCATTTT
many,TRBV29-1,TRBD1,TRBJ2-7,CSVVTDRGLNEQYF,TGCAGCGTTGTTACGGACAGGGGTCTAAACGAGCAGTACTTC
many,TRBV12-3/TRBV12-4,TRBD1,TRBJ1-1,CASRAWDRGRTEAFF,TGTGCCAGCAGGGCTTGGGACAGGGGGAGGACTGAAGCTTTCTTT
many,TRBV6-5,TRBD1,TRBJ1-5,CASSSQTGSWQPQHF,TGTGCCAGCAGTTCCCAGACAGGGTCATGGCAGCCCCAGCATTTT
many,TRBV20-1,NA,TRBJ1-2,CSARDQGIDYGYTF,TGCAGTGCTAGAGATCAGGGGATCGACTATGGCTACACCTTC
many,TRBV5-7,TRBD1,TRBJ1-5,CASSNRGSSNQPQHF,TGTGCCAGCAGCAACAGGGGTTCTAGCAATCAGCCCCAGCATTTT
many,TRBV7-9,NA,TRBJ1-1,CASRSTGSNTEAFF,TGTGCCAGCAGAAGCACAGGATCGAACACTGAAGCTTTCTTT
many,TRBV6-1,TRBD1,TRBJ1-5,CASSKGTASNQPQHF,TGTGCCAGCAGTAAAGGGACAGCTAGCAATCAGCCCCAGCATTTT
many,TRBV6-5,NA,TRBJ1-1,CASSYSPGNTEAFF,TGTGCCAGCAGTTACTCGCCGGGAAACACTGAAGCTTTCTTT